This TCR beta chain appears in the sequencing data of a study of CD8 T cells in ankylosing spondylitis. Construction of TCR beta libraries was performed using quantitative 5'-RACE with molecular barcodes. TCRdb called the 5' RACE reads again in MiXCR, with one record for every CDR3 protein. Found here are roughly 700,000 distinct CDR3 sequences, roughly 19% of them singletons; the top ten hold 15% to 20%. Between the trimmed V and J ends, which lost 5 bases and 4 bases, there was a span of 10 bases. From germline, CDR1 is SGHRS and CDR2 YFSETQ. The CDR3 length is 14 residues. Study-wide findings and caveats: Past research had described some motif variants in reactive arthritis synovial fluid and blood. Ankylosing spondylitis blood appeared to be characterized by a TCR beta motif of 7 to 9 highly homologous variants. There was reportedly significant enrichment of clones that were disease-linked in matched ankylosing spondylitis synovial fluid. A CD8+ phenotype characterized the disease-linked clones, which were relatively rare in peripheral blood.

In this sample, this clonotype turned up a few times. Its antigen is unknown. This clonotype was sampled from a male donor with ankylosing spondylitis. Sequenced material: blood, either unsorted or a sorted T cell fraction (not recorded which). V gene TRBV5-1 combines with J gene TRBJ2-6; no clear D. The CDR3 DNA reads as TGCGCCAGCAGGGCGTCAGCCGGGGCCAACGTCCTGACTTTC. Protein: CASRASAGANVLTF.